Each of the 7 T cell receptor beta chains below was sequenced from the same sample in a study of blood T cell repertoires in COVID-19. Produced via immunoSEQ multiplex PCR; TCRdb's table is partial and in-frame only. The data contain under 250,000 clones, 70% to 90% of them singletons. Sequenced input: peripheral blood. All receptors derive from a man between 60 and 70 years old with acute or convalescent COVID-19.

The rearrangement uses TRBV25-1 and TRBJ1-1; no definite D call. Trimming cost V 2 bases and J 10 bases, with 14 bases left between them. From germline, CDR1 is MGHDK and CDR2 SYGVNS. This CDR3 spans 13 amino acids. CDR3 DNA: TGTGCCAGCAGTGAAGTTAAAGGAGTGGGAGCTTTCTTT. Translation gives CASSEVKGVGAFF. Complete variable domain (other parts from reference TRBV25-1 and TRBJ1-1): EADIYQTPRYLVIGTGKKITLECSQTMGHDKMYWYQQDPGMELHLIHYSYGVNSTEKGDLSSESTVSRIRTEHFPLTLESARPSHTSQYLCASSEVKGVGAFFGQGTRLTVV.

The chain combines TRBV21-1 with TRBJ1-5. TRBV21-1 is marked as a pseudogene. The CDR3 is made up of 14 amino acids. The CDR3 DNA reads as TGTGCCAGCCCACTAACGCGGAGGGATCAGCCCCAGCATTTT. It is translated as CASPLTRRDQPQHF.

Written as DNA, the CDR3 is TGTGCCAGCAGCTTAGGAGCAGCAGCCTCTGGGGCCAACGTCCTGACTTTC. Translating it yields CASSLGAAASGANVLTF. V and J are TRBV7-3 and TRBJ2-6; D gene ambiguous. CDR3 length: 17 amino acids. V lost 2 bases and J 0 bases, leaving 11 bases between the germline ends. Germline V lookup: CDR1 SGHTA, CDR2 FQGTGA.

The genes are TRBV2 and TRBJ1-2; a possible D gene is TRBD1 (6 bases). V dropped 1 base and J dropped 3 bases, with 9 bases sitting between them. Germline assignment: CDR1 SNHLY and CDR2 FYNNEI. This CDR3 has 14 residues. CDR3 nucleotide sequence: TGTGCCAGCAGTGAAGAGGGGGAATACTATGGCTACACCTTC. Its protein product is CASSEEGEYYGYTF.

This clone was counted once. The genes are TRBV5-4 and TRBJ2-5; D gene ambiguous. Trimming shortened V by 3 bases and J by 0 bases, and 6 bases separated the two germline ends. The CDR3 extends over 13 amino acids. Germline-derived CDR1 and CDR2 are SGHNT and YYREEE (reference sequence). The CDR3 coding sequence is TGTGCCAGCAGCTATGTAGACCAAGAGACCCAGTACTTC. Protein sequence: CASSYVDQETQYF.

V gene TRBV6-4 combines with J gene TRBJ2-1; the D gene is possibly TRBD1 (5 bases). V was trimmed by 3 bases and J by 7 bases, leaving 25 bases between them. This CDR3 contains 18 residues. CDR1 is MRHNA, CDR2 SNTAGT, per germline. The CDR3 here is CASSEIVCRECYENEQFF. Written as DNA, the CDR3 is TGTGCCAGCAGTGAAATCGTATGCAGGGAATGTTATGAGAATGAGCAGTTCTTC.

The rearrangement joins TRBV11-3 to TRBJ1-6; tentative D call: TRBD1 (5 bases). V was shortened by 2 bases and J by 0 bases, with 14 bases between the two germline ends. Germline lookup yields CDR1 SGHNT and CDR2 YENEEA. The CDR3 is made up of 18 amino acids. CDR3 DNA: TGTGCCAGCAGCTTAATTTGGGACTCGAGCTCCTATAATTCACCCCTCCACTTT. This sequence encodes CASSLIWDSSSYNSPLHF.